The rows below give T cell receptor beta chains drawn from one sample of a study of T-cell memory formation after mild COVID-19. A single record per CDR3 protein comes from TCRdb applying MiXCR to the 5' RACE reads. The data show over 450,000 distinct CDR3 sequences, approximately 20% seen once. The material sequenced was PBMCs or a T cell subset sorted from them (not recorded which). The receptors here all came from an adult woman who had mild COVID-19 (a few samples of this study predate the infection). Cell type and time point are not known. Each CDR3 is given with its conserved first and last residue. D genes are given only for firm matches. Clone size, where shown, is once, few, many, or a class for clones that have expanded.

clone_size d_call j_call v_call cdr3_nt cdr3_aa
. TRBD1 TRBJ1-1 TRBV9 TGTGCCAGCAGTCGACTTCGACAGGGGGTGAACACTGAAGCTTTCTTT CASSRLRQGVNTEAFF
. . TRBJ2-7 TRBV27 TGTGCCAGCAGTTTAACCGGGACGGGCTACGAGCAGTACTTC CASSLTGTGYEQYF
. . TRBJ2-7 TRBV5-1 TGCGCCAGCAAGCGGGACACCTCCTACGAGCAGTACTTC CASKRDTSYEQYF
few . TRBJ2-3 TRBV6-2/TRBV6-3 TGTGCCAGCACCAAACCTCGACTGGGGGATACGCAGTATTTT CASTKPRLGDTQYF
. . TRBJ2-5 TRBV7-7 TGTGCCAGCAGCTTAGCTCTTGGGCAGCAAGAGACCCAGTACTTC CASSLALGQQETQYF
. TRBD2 TRBJ2-5 TRBV30 TGTGCCTGGAGTTCAGCGGGGTCCCAGTACTTC CAWSSAGSQYF
. TRBD2 TRBJ2-1 TRBV7-2 TGTGCCAGCAGCTTAGTCGTTAGCGGGGGGCCCTACAATGAGCAGTTCTTC CASSLVVSGGPYNEQFF
few TRBD1 TRBJ1-5 TRBV20-1 TGCAGTGCTAGAAGGCAGGGGGCGCCTGGCAATCAGCCCCAGCATTTT CSARRQGAPGNQPQHF
few . TRBJ1-1 TRBV29-1 TGCAGCGTCCCCGGGGTGAACACTGAAGCTTTCTTT CSVPGVNTEAFF
few TRBD2 TRBJ2-5 TRBV20-1 TGCAGTGCGACTAGCGGGAGCCTTCAAGAGACCCAGTACTTC CSATSGSLQETQYF
few . TRBJ2-2 TRBV29-1 TGCAGCGTTGATGAGTACACCGGGGAGCTGTTTTTT CSVDEYTGELFF
few . TRBJ1-5 TRBV12-3/TRBV12-4 TGTGCCAGCAGTTTAGGGGGACCCCTCCGGGATTTT CASSLGGPLRDF
. . TRBJ2-7 TRBV5-1 TGCGCCAGCAGCTTGGATGGACAGAACTACGAGCAGTACTTC CASSLDGQNYEQYF
. . TRBJ2-2 TRBV19 TGTGCCAGTAGTAACCAACCAAACACCGGGGAGCTGTTTTTT CASSNQPNTGELFF
few . TRBJ1-1 TRBV12-3/TRBV12-4 TGTGCCAGCAGTCCTCGAACAGGGAGCACTGAAGCTTTCTTT CASSPRTGSTEAFF
. TRBD2 TRBJ2-1 TRBV12-3/TRBV12-4 TGTGCCAGCAGCCCCAGAGCGGGAGGGGACAATGAGCAGTTCTTC CASSPRAGGDNEQFF
many . TRBJ2-7 TRBV5-1 TGCGCCAGCAGCTTGGGCTACGAGCAGTACTTC CASSLGYEQYF
few . TRBJ2-1 TRBV5-1 TGCGCCAGCAGCTACTACAGGGACAATGAGCAGTTCTTC CASSYYRDNEQFF
. . TRBJ2-4 TRBV5-5 TGTGCCAGCAGCTTGGCCCGTAATGAAAACATTCAGTACTTC CASSLARNENIQYF
few TRBD1 TRBJ2-7 TRBV6-5 TGTGCCAGCAGTTACCCTAGACAGGGAACCTACGAGCAGTACTTC CASSYPRQGTYEQYF
. . TRBJ2-3 TRBV20-1 TGCAGTGCTTGGGGGGCCGGCACAGATACGCAGTATTTT CSAWGAGTDTQYF
. . TRBJ1-2 TRBV29-1 TGCAGCGTTCCGGGTCTCCCCTATGGCTACACCTTC CSVPGLPYGYTF
few . TRBJ2-3 TRBV7-3 TGTGCCAGCACCTCAGGGTGGGGCACAGATACGCAGTATTTT CASTSGWGTDTQYF
. . TRBJ2-5 TRBV11-3 TGTGCCAGCAGCAACCGCATGGGAGAGACCCAGTACTTC CASSNRMGETQYF
many . TRBJ2-1 TRBV7-2 TGTGCCAGCAGCGAAGGGCGGGGTGAATCGGGCTACAATGAGCAGTTCTTC CASSEGRGESGYNEQFF
. TRBD2 TRBJ2-7 TRBV7-6 TGTGCCAGCAGCTCCTGGGGAGGGACGGGTTACGAGCAGTACTTC CASSSWGGTGYEQYF
. TRBD2 TRBJ2-7 TRBV7-2 TGTGCCAGCAGTTTACTAGCGGTTACTTCCTACGAGCAGTACTTC CASSLLAVTSYEQYF
. TRBD1 TRBJ2-3 TRBV13 TGTGCCAGCAGCTCCCTAGACAGGGTAGAGGGCACAGATACGCAGTATTTT CASSSLDRVEGTDTQYF
. TRBD2 TRBJ2-3 TRBV10-3 TGTGCCATCGGGGAACTAGCGGGGGGCACAGATACGCAGTATTTT CAIGELAGGTDTQYF
. . TRBJ2-2 TRBV7-9 TGTGCCAGCAGCTTGCACGGTCGGAACACCGGGGAGCTGTTTTTT CASSLHGRNTGELFF
few . TRBJ2-3 TRBV20-1 TGCAGTGCTAGTCACCCGGGAGAGATAGATACGCAGTATTTT CSASHPGEIDTQYF
. . TRBJ2-5 TRBV5-1 TGCGCCAGCAGCTTGGTTGCGTTAGAGACCCAGTACTTC CASSLVALETQYF
. . TRBJ2-5 TRBV11-3 TGTGCCAGCAGCTTAGAAGAGAGCACGGAGACCCAGTACTTC CASSLEESTETQYF
few TRBD2 TRBJ2-2 TRBV11-2 TGTGCCAGCAGATCGGGACTAGCGGGCACCGGGGAGCTGTTTTTT CASRSGLAGTGELFF
few TRBD2 TRBJ2-1 TRBV7-6 TGTGCCAGCAGGCCCGGGGCGGGGGGACACAATGAGCAGTTCTTC CASRPGAGGHNEQFF
once . TRBJ1-1 TRBV21-1 TGTGATCCACAGGGAGGGAGGACTGAAGCTTTCTTT CDPQGGRTEAFF
. . TRBJ1-2 TRBV5-5 TGTGCCAGCAGCGTCAGGGAAACCTATGGCTACACCTTC CASSVRETYGYTF
few . TRBJ2-7 TRBV4-1 TGCGCCAGCAGCCAAGAGAAACAGGGCGGGATTTACGAGCAGTACTTC CASSQEKQGGIYEQYF
. . TRBJ1-3 TRBV14 TGTGCCAGCAGCCGACCGGGACTCCAATCTGGAAACACCATATATTTT CASSRPGLQSGNTIYF
. TRBD1 TRBJ1-2 TRBV29-1 TGCAGCGTTATGCGACAGGGGCCGGCTAACTATGGCTACACCTTC CSVMRQGPANYGYTF
. TRBD2 TRBJ2-3 TRBV19 TGTGCCAGCACCTCCGGGACTAGCGCAGATACGCAGTATTTT CASTSGTSADTQYF
. . TRBJ2-5 TRBV24-1 TGTGCCACCAGTGATCCCCTAGACAGGACGGAGACCCAGTACTTC CATSDPLDRTETQYF
few . TRBJ1-2 TRBV29-1 TGCAGCGTTCCGGGGGGGTCCTATGGCTACACCTTC CSVPGGSYGYTF
. . TRBJ2-3 TRBV2 TGTGCCAGCATCCGACAAGGTACCGGCACAGATACGCAGTATTTT CASIRQGTGTDTQYF
few TRBD1 TRBJ2-1 TRBV27 TGTGCCAGCAGTAGGCTGGACAGGGGGGTCAATGAGCAGTTCTTC CASSRLDRGVNEQFF
few TRBD2 TRBJ2-2 TRBV7-8 TGTGCCAGCAGCTTAGGAGGAAGCGGGAGGACCGGGGAGCTGTTTTTT CASSLGGSGRTGELFF
. . TRBJ1-2 TRBV4-3 TGCGCCAGCAGCCAGGCGTTAACAGGCGGCTATGGCTACACCTTC CASSQALTGGYGYTF
few . TRBJ2-7 TRBV3-1 TGTGCCAGCAGCCAAAGCAGCGCCTACGAGCAGTACTTC CASSQSSAYEQYF
. . TRBJ1-1 TRBV6-5 TGTGCCAGCAGTTACTCGCCTACATTTCTCGGGGGGCAGGGGAACACTGAAGCTTTCTTT CASSYSPTFLGGQGNTEAFF
few . TRBJ1-4 TRBV9 TGTGCCAGCAGCACCGGACAGACCGCAACTAATGAAAAACTGTTTTTT CASSTGQTATNEKLFF
once . TRBJ2-7 TRBV12-3/TRBV12-4 TGTGCCAGCAGTTTGTATGGGGCTTACTCCTACGAGCAGTACTTC CASSLYGAYSYEQYF
medium-sized . TRBJ1-2 TRBV29-1 TGCAGCGTTGAAGCAAGCCCCGTCGGCTACACCTTC CSVEASPVGYTF
few TRBD2 TRBJ2-5 TRBV6-5 TGTGCCAGCAGTTATGAGACTAGCGGGACCCTAGAGACCCAGTACTTC CASSYETSGTLETQYF
few . TRBJ1-6 TRBV6-6 TGTGCCAGCAGTTACTCGAAGTTAACTTATAATTCACCCCTCCACTTT CASSYSKLTYNSPLHF